What follows are 4 T cell receptor beta chains derived from one specimen sequenced in a study of T cells in localized non-small cell lung cancer. This table comes from immunoSEQ multiplex PCR, and its TCRdb copy is limited to in-frame clones, with some not included. The table lists around 53,000 clones, around 80% of them singletons, with around 4.5% in the top ten. The source material was PBMCs, sampled before any cancer treatment. These TCRs come from a woman aged 40-70 years with stage II lung adenocarcinoma.

The CDR3 spells CASASRDYGYTF. The CDR3 DNA sequence: TGTGCCAGCGCGAGCAGGGACTATGGCTACACCTTC. The genes are TRBV11-2 and TRBJ1-2; possibly TRBD1 for D (5 bases). The CDR3 has 12 amino acids. Trimming left V 8 bases short and J 3 bases short, with 10 bases between. Germline V gene lookup returns CDR1 SGHAT and CDR2 FQNNGV.

The chain combines TRBV29-1 with TRBJ2-5, with TRBD2 as a possible D gene (7 bases). CDR3 size: 15 residues. CDR1 is SQVTM and CDR2 is ANQGSEA in the germline V gene. V was pared by 0 bases and J by 1 base, with 12 bases between. The chain's CDR3 is CSVEENRGAQETQYF. DNA for the CDR3: TGCAGCGTTGAAGAGAACCGGGGGGCCCAAGAGACCCAGTACTTC.

The gene calls are TRBV19 and TRBJ2-7; 7 bases are a match to TRBD1. Germline V gene sequence: CDR1 LNHDA, CDR2 SQIVND (reference sequence). The V and J ends lost 2 bases and 6 bases, in that order; junction bases with no gene match: 10. This CDR3 has 15 residues. CDR3 DNA: TGTGCCAGTAGTATAACATTTAACCGGGACAGCGAGCAGTACTTC. Protein sequence: CASSITFNRDSEQYF.

This clone has just one count. J is TRBJ2-6 and V is TRBV5-6; D is ambiguous. Trimming removed 2 bases from V and 4 bases from J, with 4 bases in between. This CDR3 spans 13 amino acids. Per the germline V gene, CDR1 is SGHDT and CDR2 is YYEEEE. The CDR3 DNA follows: TGTGCCAGCAGCTTTTCCGGGGCCAACGTCCTGACTTTC. Its protein is CASSFSGANVLTF.